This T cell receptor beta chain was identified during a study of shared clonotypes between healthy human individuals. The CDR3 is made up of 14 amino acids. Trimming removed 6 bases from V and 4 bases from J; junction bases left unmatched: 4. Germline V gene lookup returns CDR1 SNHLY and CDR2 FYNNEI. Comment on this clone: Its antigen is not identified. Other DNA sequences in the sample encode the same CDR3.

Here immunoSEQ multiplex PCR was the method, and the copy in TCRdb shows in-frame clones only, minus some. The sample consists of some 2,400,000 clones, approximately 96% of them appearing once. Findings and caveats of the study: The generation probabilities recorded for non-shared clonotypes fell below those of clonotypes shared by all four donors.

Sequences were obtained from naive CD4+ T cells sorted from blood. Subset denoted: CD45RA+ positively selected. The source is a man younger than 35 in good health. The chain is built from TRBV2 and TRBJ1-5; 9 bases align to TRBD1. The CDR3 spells CASSQQGANQPQHF. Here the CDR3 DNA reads TGTGCCAGCAGCCAACAGGGGGCAAATCAGCCCCAGCATTTT.